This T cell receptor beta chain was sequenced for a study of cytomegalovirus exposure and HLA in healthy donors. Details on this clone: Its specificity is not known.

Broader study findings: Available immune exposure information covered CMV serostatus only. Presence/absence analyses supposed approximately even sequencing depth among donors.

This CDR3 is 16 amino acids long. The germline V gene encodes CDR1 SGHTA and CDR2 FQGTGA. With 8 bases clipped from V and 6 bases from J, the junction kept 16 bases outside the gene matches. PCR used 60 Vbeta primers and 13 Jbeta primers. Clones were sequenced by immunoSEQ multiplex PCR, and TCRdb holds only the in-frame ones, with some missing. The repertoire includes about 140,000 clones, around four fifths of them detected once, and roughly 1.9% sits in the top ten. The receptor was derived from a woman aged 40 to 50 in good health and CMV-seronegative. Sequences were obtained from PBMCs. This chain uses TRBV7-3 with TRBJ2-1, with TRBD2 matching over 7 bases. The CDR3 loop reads CASGFRAAPGGNEQFF. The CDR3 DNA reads TGTGCCAGCGGATTCCGAGCGGCCCCGGGAGGCAATGAGCAGTTCTTC.